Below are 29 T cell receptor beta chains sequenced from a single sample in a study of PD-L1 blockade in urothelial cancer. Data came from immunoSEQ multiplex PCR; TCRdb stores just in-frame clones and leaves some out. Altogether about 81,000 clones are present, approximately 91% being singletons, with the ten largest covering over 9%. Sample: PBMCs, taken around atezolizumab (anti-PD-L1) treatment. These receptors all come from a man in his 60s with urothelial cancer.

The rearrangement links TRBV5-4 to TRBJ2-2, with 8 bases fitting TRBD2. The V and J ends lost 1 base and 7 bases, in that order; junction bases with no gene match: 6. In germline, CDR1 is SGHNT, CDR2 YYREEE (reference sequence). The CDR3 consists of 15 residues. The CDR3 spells CASSLRSGRGGELFF. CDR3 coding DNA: TGTGCCAGCAGCTTGAGGAGCGGGAGAGGCGGGGAGCTGTTTTTT.

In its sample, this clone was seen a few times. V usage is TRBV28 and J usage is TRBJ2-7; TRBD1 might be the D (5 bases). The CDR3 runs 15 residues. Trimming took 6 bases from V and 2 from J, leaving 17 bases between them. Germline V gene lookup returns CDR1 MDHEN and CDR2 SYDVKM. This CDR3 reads CASRHVDSLTYEQYF. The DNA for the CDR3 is TGTGCCAGCAGGCACGTCGACAGCCTAACCTACGAGCAGTACTTC.

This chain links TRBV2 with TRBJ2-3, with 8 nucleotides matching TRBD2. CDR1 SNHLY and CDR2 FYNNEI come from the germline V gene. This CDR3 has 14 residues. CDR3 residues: CAVSPAGVTDTQYF. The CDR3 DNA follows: TGTGCAGTATCCCCAGCGGGAGTAACAGATACGCAGTATTTT.

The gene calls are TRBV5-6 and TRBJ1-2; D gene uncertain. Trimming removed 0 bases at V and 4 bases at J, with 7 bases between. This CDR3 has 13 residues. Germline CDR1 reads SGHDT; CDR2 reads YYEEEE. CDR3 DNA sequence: TGTGCCAGCAGCTTGGCCGGGTCCTATGGCTACACCTTC. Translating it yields CASSLAGSYGYTF.

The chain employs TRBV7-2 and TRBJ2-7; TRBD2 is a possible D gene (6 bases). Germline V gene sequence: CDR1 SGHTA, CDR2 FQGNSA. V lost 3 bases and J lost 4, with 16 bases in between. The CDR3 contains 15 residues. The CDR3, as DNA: TGTGCCAGCAGCTTGGTCGCGGGACCCCGGTACGAGCAGTACTTC. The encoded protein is CASSLVAGPRYEQYF.

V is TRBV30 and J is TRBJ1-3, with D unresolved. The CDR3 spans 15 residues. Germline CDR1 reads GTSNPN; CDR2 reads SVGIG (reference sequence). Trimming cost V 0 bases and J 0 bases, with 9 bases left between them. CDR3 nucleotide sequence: TGTGCCTGGAGTGTCTCCGGGAGCTCTGGAAACACCATATATTTT. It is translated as CAWSVSGSSGNTIYF.

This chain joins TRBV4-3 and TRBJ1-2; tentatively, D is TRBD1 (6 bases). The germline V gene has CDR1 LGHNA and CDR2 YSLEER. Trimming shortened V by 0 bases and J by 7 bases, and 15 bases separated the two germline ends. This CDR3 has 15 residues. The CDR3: CASSQDGQPASGYTF. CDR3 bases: TGCGCCAGCAGCCAAGACGGACAGCCCGCGAGTGGCTACACCTTC.

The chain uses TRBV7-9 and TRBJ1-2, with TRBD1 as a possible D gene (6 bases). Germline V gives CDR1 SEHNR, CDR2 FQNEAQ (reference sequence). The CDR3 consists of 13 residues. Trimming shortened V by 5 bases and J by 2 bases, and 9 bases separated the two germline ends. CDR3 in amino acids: CASSIQGNYGYTF. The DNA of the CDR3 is TGTGCCAGCAGCATACAGGGAAACTATGGCTACACCTTC.

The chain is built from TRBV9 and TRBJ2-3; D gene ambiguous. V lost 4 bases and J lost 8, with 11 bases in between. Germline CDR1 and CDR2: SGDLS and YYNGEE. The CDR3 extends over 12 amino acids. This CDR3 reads CASSPQQVTQYF. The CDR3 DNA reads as TGTGCCAGCAGCCCCCAGCAGGTTACGCAGTATTTT.

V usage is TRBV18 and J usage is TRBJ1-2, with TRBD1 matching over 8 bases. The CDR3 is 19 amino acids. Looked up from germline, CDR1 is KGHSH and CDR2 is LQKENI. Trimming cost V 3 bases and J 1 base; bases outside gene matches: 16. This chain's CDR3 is CASSPEAVQQGGFNYGYTF. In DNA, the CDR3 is TGTGCCAGCTCACCTGAGGCCGTTCAACAGGGGGGATTTAACTATGGCTACACCTTC.

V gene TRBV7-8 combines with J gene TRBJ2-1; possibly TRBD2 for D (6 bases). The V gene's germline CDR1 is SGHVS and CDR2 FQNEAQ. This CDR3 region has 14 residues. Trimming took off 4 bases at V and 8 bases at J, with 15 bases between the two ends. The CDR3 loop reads CASSSQGGFHEQFF. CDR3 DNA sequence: TGTGCCAGCAGCTCCCAAGGAGGGTTTCATGAGCAGTTCTTC.

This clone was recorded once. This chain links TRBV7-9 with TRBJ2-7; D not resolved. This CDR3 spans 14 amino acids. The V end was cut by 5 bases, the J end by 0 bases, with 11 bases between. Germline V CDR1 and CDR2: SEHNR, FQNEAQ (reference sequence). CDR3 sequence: CASSPGRSSYEQYF. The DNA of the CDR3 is TGTGCCAGCAGCCCCGGAAGGAGCTCCTACGAGCAGTACTTC.

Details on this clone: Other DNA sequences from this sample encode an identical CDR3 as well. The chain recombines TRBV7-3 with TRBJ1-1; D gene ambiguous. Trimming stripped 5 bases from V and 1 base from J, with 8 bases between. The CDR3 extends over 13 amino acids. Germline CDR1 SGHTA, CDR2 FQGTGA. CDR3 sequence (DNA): TGTGCCAGCAGCCTCAGACAGAACACTGAAGCTTTCTTT. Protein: CASSLRQNTEAFF.

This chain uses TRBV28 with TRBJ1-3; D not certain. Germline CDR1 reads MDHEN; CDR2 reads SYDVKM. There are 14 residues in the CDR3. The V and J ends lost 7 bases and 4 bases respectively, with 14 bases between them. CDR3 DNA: TGTGCCAGCAAGCGCAGTGGTCCGGGAAACACCATATATTTT. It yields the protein CASKRSGPGNTIYF.

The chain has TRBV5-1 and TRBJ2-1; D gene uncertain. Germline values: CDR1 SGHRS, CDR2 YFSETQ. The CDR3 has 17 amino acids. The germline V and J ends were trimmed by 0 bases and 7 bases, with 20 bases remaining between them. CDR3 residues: CASSLALGSGMGNEQFF. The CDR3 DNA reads TGCGCCAGCAGCTTGGCACTCGGGTCGGGTATGGGTAATGAGCAGTTCTTC.

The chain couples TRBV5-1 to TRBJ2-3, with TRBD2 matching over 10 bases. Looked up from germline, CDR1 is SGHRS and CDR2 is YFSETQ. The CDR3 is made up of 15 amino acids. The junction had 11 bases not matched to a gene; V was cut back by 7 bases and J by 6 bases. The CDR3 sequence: CASLLGPSGGDTQYF. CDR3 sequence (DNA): TGCGCCAGCCTGCTTGGCCCTAGCGGGGGCGATACGCAGTATTTT.

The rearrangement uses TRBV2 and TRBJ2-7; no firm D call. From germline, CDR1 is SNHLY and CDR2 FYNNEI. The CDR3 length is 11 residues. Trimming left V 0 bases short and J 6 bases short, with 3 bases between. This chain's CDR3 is CASSEASEQYF. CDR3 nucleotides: TGTGCCAGCAGTGAAGCTAGCGAGCAGTACTTC.

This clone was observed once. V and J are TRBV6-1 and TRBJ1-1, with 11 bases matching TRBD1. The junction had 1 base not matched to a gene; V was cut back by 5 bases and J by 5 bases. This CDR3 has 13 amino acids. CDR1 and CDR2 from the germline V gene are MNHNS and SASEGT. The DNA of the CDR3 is TGTGCCAGCAGTTGGGACAGGGGGACTGAAGCTTTCTTT. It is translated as CASSWDRGTEAFF.

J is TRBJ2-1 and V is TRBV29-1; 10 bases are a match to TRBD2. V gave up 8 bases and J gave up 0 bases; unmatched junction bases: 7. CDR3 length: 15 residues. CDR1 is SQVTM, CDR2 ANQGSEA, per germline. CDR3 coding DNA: TGCAGCCGCTCAGCGGGAGGGAGCTCCTACAATGAGCAGTTCTTC. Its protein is CSRSAGGSSYNEQFF.

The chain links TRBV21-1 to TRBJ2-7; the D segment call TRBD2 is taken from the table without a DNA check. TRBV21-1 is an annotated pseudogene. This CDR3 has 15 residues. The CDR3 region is CASSKGPGNLREQYF. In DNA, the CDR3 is TGTGCCAGCAGCAAAGGTCCTGGTAACCTACGGGAGCAGTACTTC.

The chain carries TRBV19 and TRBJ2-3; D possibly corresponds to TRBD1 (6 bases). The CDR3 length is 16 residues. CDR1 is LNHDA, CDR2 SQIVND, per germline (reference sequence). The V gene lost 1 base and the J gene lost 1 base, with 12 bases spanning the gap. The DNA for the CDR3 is TGTGCCAGTAGTATAGTAGGGGGAAGGGGCACAGATACGCAGTATTTT. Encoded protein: CASSIVGGRGTDTQYF.

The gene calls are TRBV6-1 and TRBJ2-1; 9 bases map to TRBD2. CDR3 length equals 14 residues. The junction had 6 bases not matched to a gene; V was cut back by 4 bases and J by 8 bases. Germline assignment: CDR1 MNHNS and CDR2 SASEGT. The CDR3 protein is CASSVLAGNHEQFF. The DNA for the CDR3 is TGTGCCAGCAGTGTTCTAGCGGGAAATCATGAGCAGTTCTTC.

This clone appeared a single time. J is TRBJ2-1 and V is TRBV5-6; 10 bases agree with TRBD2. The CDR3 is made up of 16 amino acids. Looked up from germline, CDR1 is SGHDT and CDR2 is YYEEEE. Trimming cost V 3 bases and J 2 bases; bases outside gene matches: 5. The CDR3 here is CASSSASGRAYNEQFF. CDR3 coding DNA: TGTGCCAGCAGCTCTGCTAGCGGGAGAGCCTACAATGAGCAGTTCTTC.

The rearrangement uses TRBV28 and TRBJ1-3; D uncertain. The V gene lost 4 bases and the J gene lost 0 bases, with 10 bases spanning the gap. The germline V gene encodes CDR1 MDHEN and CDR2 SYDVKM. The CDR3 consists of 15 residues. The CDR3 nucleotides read TGTGCCAGCAGTTCCCGACAAACCTCTGGAAACACCATATATTTT. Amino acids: CASSSRQTSGNTIYF.

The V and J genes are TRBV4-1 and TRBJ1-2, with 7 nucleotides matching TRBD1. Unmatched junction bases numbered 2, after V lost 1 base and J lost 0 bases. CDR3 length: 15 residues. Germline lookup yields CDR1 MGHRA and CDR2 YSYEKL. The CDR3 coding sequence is TGCGCCAGCAGCCAAGGACAGGGCCCTAACTATGGCTACACCTTC. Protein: CASSQGQGPNYGYTF.

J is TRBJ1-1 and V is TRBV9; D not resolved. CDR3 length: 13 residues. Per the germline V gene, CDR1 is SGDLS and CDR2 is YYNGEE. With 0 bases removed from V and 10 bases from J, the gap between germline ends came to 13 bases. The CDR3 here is CASSVEGAHRAFF. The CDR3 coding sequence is TGTGCCAGCAGCGTAGAAGGAGCCCATCGAGCTTTCTTT.

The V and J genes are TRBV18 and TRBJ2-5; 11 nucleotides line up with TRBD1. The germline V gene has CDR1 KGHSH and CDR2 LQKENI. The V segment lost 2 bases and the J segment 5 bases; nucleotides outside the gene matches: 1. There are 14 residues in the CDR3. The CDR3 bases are TGTGCCAGCTCACCAGGGACAGGGGGTGAGACCCAGTACTTC. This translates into CASSPGTGGETQYF.

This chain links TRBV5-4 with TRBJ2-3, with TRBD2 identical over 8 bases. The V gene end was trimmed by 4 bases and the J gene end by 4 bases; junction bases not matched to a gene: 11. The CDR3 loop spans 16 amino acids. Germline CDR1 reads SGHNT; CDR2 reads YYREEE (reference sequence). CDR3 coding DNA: TGTGCCAGCAGCCCCCGAGGTAGCGGGATGGCAGATACGCAGTATTTT. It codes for CASSPRGSGMADTQYF.

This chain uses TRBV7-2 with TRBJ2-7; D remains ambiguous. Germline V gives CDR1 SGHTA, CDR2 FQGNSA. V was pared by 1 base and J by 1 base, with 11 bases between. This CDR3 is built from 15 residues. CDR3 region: CASSLVVATSYEQYF. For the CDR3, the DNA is TGTGCCAGCAGCTTAGTGGTCGCAACTTCCTACGAGCAGTACTTC.